This TCR beta chain was sequenced in a study of type 1 regulatory T cells (dated by TCRdb to the early 2020s). Looking at the study overall: An in vitro protocol by which a Tr1-enriched, alloantigen-specific CD4 T cell product named T-allo10 was generated was characterized in the study. T-allo10 was being tested clinically in patients with hematological malignancies who were undergoing allogeneic hematopoietic stem cell transplantation. What the work shows at the level of the full study, not this receptor alone: Tr1 cells showed a more restricted TCR repertoire than non-Tr1 cells, which the study interpreted as alloantigen-induced clonal expansion.

The table lists this clonotype with many counts. The target of this receptor is not known. There are no base qualities to consult, and no much larger clone falls within one base. The sequencer was an Illumina MiSeq. TCRdb handled the public reads itself, with Q25 trimming in fastp and clone calling in MiXCR, and kept productive beta chains. Every distinct CDR3 protein forms one entry, paired with its most common genes and DNA. A total of tens of thousands of distinct CDR3 sequences appear in this sample, less than 25% of them only once. The leading ten clones occupy 8.3% of the sample. The germline V gene specifies KGHSH as CDR1 and LQKENI as CDR2. Cut back by 6 bases and 0 bases, the V and J ends lie 8 bases apart. The CDR3 spans 13 residues, from the cysteine through the phenylalanine. CDR3 DNA is the only sequence kept; it has 39 bases, read in frame from the first base.

Specimen: cultured type 1 regulatory T (Tr1) cells, either the whole culture or a sorted fraction (not recorded which). The cell subset or site label, as the study defines it: type 1 regulatory T cells sorted from the T-allo10 product. The receptor chain draws on TRBV18 and TRBJ2-5; no confident D gene assignment can be made. The TCR sequence derives from a human donor in good health. The CDR3 region has the sequence CASSGSNQETQYF. The nucleotide sequence reads TGTGCCAGCTCTGGATCGAACCAAGAGACCCAGTACTTC.